What follows are 22 T cell receptor beta chains derived from one specimen sequenced in a study of T-cell memory formation after mild COVID-19. TCRdb reprocessed the 5' RACE reads via MiXCR and lists one record per CDR3 protein. Seen here are roughly 450,000 distinct CDR3 sequences, over 15% observed once, and the top ten hold 10% to 15%. The sample comprised PBMCs or a T cell subset sorted from them (not recorded which). These receptors were collected from an adult woman who had mild COVID-19 (a few samples of this study predate the infection). Cell type and time point are not known.

This chain joins TRBV6-2 or TRBV6-3 and TRBJ2-7; no clear D gene. Germline V lookup: CDR1 MNHEY, CDR2 SVGEGT. The ends were cut back, 4 bases at V and 3 bases at J, with 10 bases in the middle. This CDR3 has 13 amino acids. In DNA, the CDR3 is TGTGCCAGCAGTTCATATACTCTCTACGAGCAGTACTTC. This encodes CASSSYTLYEQYF.

V usage is TRBV5-5 and J usage is TRBJ1-3; 8 bases are shared with TRBD1. Germline trimming cut 6 bases from V and 4 bases from J; bases unmatched to any gene: 6. Looked up from germline, CDR1 is SGHKS and CDR2 is YYEKEE (reference sequence). The CDR3 is 14 amino acids. CDR3 bases: TGTGCCAGCAACAAACAGGGGGAAGGAAACACCATATATTTT. It is translated as CASNKQGEGNTIYF.

The CDR3 loop is CSGRDGTYNEQFF. CDR3 nucleotides: TGCAGCGGTCGGGACGGAACCTACAATGAGCAGTTCTTC. The V and J genes are TRBV29-1 and TRBJ2-1; D is possibly TRBD1 or TRBD2 (5 bases each). The germline V gene encodes CDR1 SQVTM and CDR2 ANQGSEA. This CDR3 comprises 13 residues. V gave up 7 bases and J gave up 2 bases, with 12 bases separating them.

The chain recombines TRBV7-6 with TRBJ1-3; 8 bases map to TRBD1. The V gene's germline CDR1 is SGHVS and CDR2 FNYEAQ. The length of the CDR3 is 13 residues. V lost 3 bases, J lost 8 bases, and 3 bases stayed unmatched. CDR3 bases: TGTGCCAGCAGCTTGGACAGGGAATACACCATATATTTT. Translation gives CASSLDREYTIYF.

A few counts support this clonotype. CDR3 sequence: CASSFRMHSGANVLTF. In DNA, the CDR3 is TGTGCCAGCAGCTTTAGAATGCACTCTGGGGCCAACGTCCTGACTTTC. V is TRBV5-5 and J is TRBJ2-6; no clear D gene. There are 16 residues in the CDR3. Germline-derived CDR1 and CDR2 are SGHKS and YYEKEE (reference sequence). Between the trimmed V and J ends, which lost 2 bases and 0 bases, there was a span of 9 bases.

The V and J genes are TRBV30 and TRBJ2-7; D is unresolved. Germline assignment: CDR1 GTSNPN and CDR2 SVGIG (reference sequence). There are 11 residues in the CDR3. V gave up 5 bases and J gave up 2 bases, with 7 bases separating them. CDR3 protein: CAWGYTYEQYF. The CDR3 DNA sequence: TGTGCCTGGGGGTACACCTACGAGCAGTACTTC.

The chain has TRBV10-3 and TRBJ2-1, with 8 nucleotides matching TRBD2. The CDR3 consists of 14 residues. Looked up from germline, CDR1 is ENHRY and CDR2 is SYGVKD. V lost 8 bases, J lost 2 bases, and 5 bases stayed unmatched. CDR3 nucleotides: TGTGCCATCGGCGGGACTAGTACCTACAATGAGCAGTTCTTC. Translated: CAIGGTSTYNEQFF.

This clonotype was counted only a few times. The chain couples TRBV6-5 to TRBJ2-1; 10 nucleotides agree with TRBD2. The CDR3 covers 16 residues. Germline V gene sequence: CDR1 MNHEY, CDR2 SVGAGI. With V trimmed by 7 bases and J by 10 bases, 16 bases remained unmatched. The CDR3 sequence: CASKKRASGGLGEQFF. CDR3 in DNA: TGTGCCAGCAAAAAAAGGGCTAGCGGGGGTCTAGGGGAGCAGTTCTTC.

In DNA form, the CDR3 reads TGTGCCAGCAGCGTTAAGGAGGAGACCCAGTACTTC. This sequence encodes CASSVKEETQYF. This chain links TRBV9 with TRBJ2-5; D unresolved. V was pared by 2 bases and J by 5 bases, with 7 bases between. The CDR3 is 12 residues long. CDR1 and CDR2 from the germline V gene are SGDLS and YYNGEE.

The chain is built from TRBV20-1 and TRBJ2-7; D not certain. From germline, CDR1 is DFQATT and CDR2 SNEGSKA (reference sequence). CDR3 length: 14 residues. Trimming cost V 3 bases and J 3 bases, with 15 bases left between them. CDR3 protein: CSARVLGLGYEQYF. The CDR3 DNA reads as TGCAGTGCTAGGGTTCTGGGGTTAGGCTACGAGCAGTACTTC.

This clonotype showed up many times. The chain recombines TRBV15 with TRBJ2-3, with 7 bases lining up with TRBD1. The germline V gene has CDR1 LNHNV and CDR2 YYDKDF (reference sequence). CDR3 size: 16 residues. Trimming removed 1 base from V and 0 bases from J; junction bases left unmatched: 4. As DNA, the CDR3 is TGTGCCACCAGCAGAGTGCTGGGACAGAGCACAGATACGCAGTATTTT. It yields the protein CATSRVLGQSTDTQYF.

This clonotype was observed a handful of times. V gene TRBV6-6 combines with J gene TRBJ2-7, with D uncertain. CDR1 MNHNY and CDR2 SVGAGI come from the germline V gene (reference sequence). Trimming shortened V by 2 bases and J by 4 bases, and 6 bases separated the two germline ends. The CDR3 consists of 12 residues. The CDR3 protein is CASSYRQYEQYF. In DNA, the CDR3 is TGTGCCAGCAGTTACAGGCAGTACGAGCAGTACTTC.

Here the CDR3 reads CASSLRFAGGATDTQYF. CDR3 nucleotide sequence: TGTGCCAGCAGCTTACGATTTGCAGGTGGGGCCACAGATACGCAGTATTTT. The rearrangement uses TRBV7-6 and TRBJ2-3, with D possibly matching TRBD1 (5 bases). Germline V lookup: CDR1 SGHVS, CDR2 FNYEAQ. This CDR3 is 17 amino acids long. Trimming removed 2 bases from V and 2 bases from J, with 17 bases in between.

This clonotype has more than one count but fewer than ten. The rearrangement links TRBV6-2 or TRBV6-3 to TRBJ1-5, with 9 nucleotides matching TRBD1. The germline V gene has CDR1 MNHEY and CDR2 SVGEGT. V lost 5 bases to trimming and J lost 4 bases; unmatched junction nucleotides: 6. The CDR3 spans 15 residues. The CDR3 nucleotides are TGTGCCAGCAGTACTGACAGGGGGAAGAATCAGCCCCAGCATTTT. It is translated as CASSTDRGKNQPQHF.

This clonotype was seen a few times. The rearrangement uses TRBV4-1 and TRBJ2-1, with 10 positions matching TRBD2. Germline lookup yields CDR1 MGHRA and CDR2 YSYEKL. V trimming: 0 bases; J trimming: 6 bases; junction bases outside the gene matches: 8. The CDR3 has 17 residues. CDR3 DNA sequence: TGCGCCAGCAGCCAAGAGGCCTTAGCGGGAGGACGCAATGAGCAGTTCTTC. The encoded protein is CASSQEALAGGRNEQFF.

In this sample, this clonotype turned up many times. The chain employs TRBV5-4 and TRBJ2-7; 7 bases line up with TRBD2. CDR3 size: 13 residues. Per the germline V gene, CDR1 is SGHNT and CDR2 is YYREEE (reference sequence). The J segment lost 6 bases and the V segment lost 7 bases, leaving 10 bases of the junction unmatched. CDR3 nucleotide sequence: TGTGCCAGCGGGGGGGGTTTCGGGAGCGAGCAGTACTTC. It translates to CASGGGFGSEQYF.

This clonotype came up a few times. The chain couples TRBV10-3 to TRBJ2-1; 11 bases are a match to TRBD2. J gave up 5 bases and V 3 bases, and 6 bases lay outside the gene matches. The CDR3 is made up of 16 amino acids. CDR1 is ENHRY, CDR2 SYGVKD, per germline. CDR3 nucleotide sequence: TGTGCCATCAGTGAACCTTTAGCGGGAGGGGACAATGAGCAGTTCTTC. Translated, it gives CAISEPLAGGDNEQFF.

This clonotype came up a few times. The chain carries TRBV5-1 and TRBJ1-2, with D possibly being TRBD1 (5 bases). Germline CDR1 is SGHRS and CDR2 is YFSETQ. The V end was cut by 2 bases, the J end by 7 bases, with 21 bases between. The CDR3 extends over 16 amino acids. As DNA, the CDR3 is TGCGCCAGCAGCTTATCACAGGAACCTTTGTCTGGTGGCTACACCTTC. It translates to CASSLSQEPLSGGYTF.

The chain recombines TRBV4-2 with TRBJ2-7, with TRBD1 matching over 7 bases. The CDR3 runs 16 residues. From germline, CDR1 is LGHNA and CDR2 YNFKEQ. The V segment lost 0 bases and the J segment 2 bases; nucleotides outside the gene matches: 7. The CDR3 is CASSQELGQQAYEQYF. The CDR3 DNA sequence: TGTGCCAGCAGCCAAGAATTGGGACAGCAAGCCTACGAGCAGTACTTC.

The genes are TRBV6-4 and TRBJ2-3; D unclear. V lost 6 bases and J 4 bases, leaving 11 bases between the germline ends. The CDR3 consists of 13 residues. Germline CDR1 reads MRHNA; CDR2 reads SNTAGT. CDR3 sequence reads: CASSLDLADTQYF. The CDR3 nucleotides read TGTGCCAGCAGCCTCGACTTGGCAGATACGCAGTATTTT.

This clonotype was observed a handful of times. The chain carries TRBV7-6 and TRBJ2-5; TRBD2 agrees at 10 bases. Unmatched junction bases numbered 5, after V lost 5 bases and J lost 5 bases. This CDR3 spans 14 amino acids. From germline, CDR1 is SGHVS and CDR2 FNYEAQ. This CDR3 is CASSGSGGRETQYF. The CDR3 DNA reads TGTGCCAGCAGCGGTAGCGGGGGGAGGGAGACCCAGTACTTC.

This clonotype was seen a handful of times. The chain employs TRBV5-1 and TRBJ2-2, with D uncertain. The CDR3 is 14 residues long. The ends were cut back, 5 bases at V and 0 bases at J, with 8 bases in the middle. Per the germline V gene, CDR1 is SGHRS and CDR2 is YFSETQ. CDR3 residues: CASRDTTNTGELFF. The CDR3 DNA reads as TGCGCCAGCAGAGACACAACGAACACCGGGGAGCTGTTTTTT.